Only a few counts were recorded for the clone carrying this T cell receptor beta chain. Measured with immunoSEQ multiplex PCR; TCRdb has only the in-frame clones, and not every one. The data contain approximately 150,000 clones, roughly 80% of them singletons. This sample stems from a study of blood T cell repertoires in COVID-19. CDR1 is LGHDT and CDR2 is YNNKEL in the germline V gene (reference sequence). The CDR3 is made up of 14 amino acids. V lost 2 bases and J lost 7, with 12 bases in between. The chain recombines TRBV3-1 (or the pseudogene TRBV3-2) with TRBJ2-4; tentatively, D is TRBD1 (7 bases). The specimen sequenced was peripheral blood. The sequence derives from a man between 65 and 80 years old with acute or convalescent COVID-19. In DNA, the CDR3 is TGTGCCAGCAGCCAACAGGGGGGACCGAACATTCAGTACTTC. Translating gives CASSQQGGPNIQYF.